Many counts were recorded for the clone carrying this T cell receptor beta chain. As to time point: technical triplicate 3. TCRdb ran MiXCR on the 5' RACE reads and lists one entry per CDR3 protein. The data contain under 45,000 distinct CDR3 sequences, roughly a fifth of them singletons. This sample is drawn from a study of neurological immune-mediated disorders. The CDR3 covers 14 residues. CDR1 and CDR2 from the germline V gene are SGHDT and YYEEEE. With 2 bases removed from V and 8 bases from J, the gap between germline ends came to 11 bases. This receptor was taken from a man aged 55 to 70 with HTLV-1-associated myelopathy (HAM/TSP). This chain connects TRBV5-6 to TRBJ1-6; D is unresolved. The sample was PBMCs. The CDR3 DNA reads as TGTGCCAGCAGCTTACACGGAGCGGATTCACCCCTCCACTTT. Amino acids: CASSLHGADSPLHF.